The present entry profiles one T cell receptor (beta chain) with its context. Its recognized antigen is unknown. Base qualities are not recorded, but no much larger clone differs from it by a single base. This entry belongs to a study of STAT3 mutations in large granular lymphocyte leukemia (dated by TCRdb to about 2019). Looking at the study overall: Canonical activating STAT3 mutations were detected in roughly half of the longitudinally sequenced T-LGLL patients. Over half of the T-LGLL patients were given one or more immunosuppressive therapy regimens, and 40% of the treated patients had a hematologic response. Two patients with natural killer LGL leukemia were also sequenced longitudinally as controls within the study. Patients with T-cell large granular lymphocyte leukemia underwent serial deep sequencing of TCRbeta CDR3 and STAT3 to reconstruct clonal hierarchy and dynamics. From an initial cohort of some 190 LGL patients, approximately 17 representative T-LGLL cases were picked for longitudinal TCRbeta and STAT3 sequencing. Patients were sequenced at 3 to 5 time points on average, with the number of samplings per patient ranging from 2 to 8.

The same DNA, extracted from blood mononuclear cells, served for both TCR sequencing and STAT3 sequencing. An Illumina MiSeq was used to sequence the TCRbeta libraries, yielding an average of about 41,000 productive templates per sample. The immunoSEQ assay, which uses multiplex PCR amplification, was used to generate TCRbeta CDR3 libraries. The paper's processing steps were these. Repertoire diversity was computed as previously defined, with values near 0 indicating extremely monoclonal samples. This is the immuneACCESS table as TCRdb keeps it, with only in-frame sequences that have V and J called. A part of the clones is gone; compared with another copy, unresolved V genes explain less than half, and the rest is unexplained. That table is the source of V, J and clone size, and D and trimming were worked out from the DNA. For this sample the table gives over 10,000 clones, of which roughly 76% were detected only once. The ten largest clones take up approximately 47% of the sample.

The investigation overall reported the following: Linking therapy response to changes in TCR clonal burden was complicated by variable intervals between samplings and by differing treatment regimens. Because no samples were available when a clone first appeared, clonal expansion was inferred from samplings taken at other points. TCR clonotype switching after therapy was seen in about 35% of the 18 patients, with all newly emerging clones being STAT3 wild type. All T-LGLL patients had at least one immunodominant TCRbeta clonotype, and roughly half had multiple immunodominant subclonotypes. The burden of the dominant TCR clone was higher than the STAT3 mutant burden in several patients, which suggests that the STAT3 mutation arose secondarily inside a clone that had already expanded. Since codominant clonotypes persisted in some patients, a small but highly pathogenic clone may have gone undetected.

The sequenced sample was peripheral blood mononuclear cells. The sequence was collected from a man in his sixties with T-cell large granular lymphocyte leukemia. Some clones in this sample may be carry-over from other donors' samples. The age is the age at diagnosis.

CDR3 reads: CATSDEWETQYF. The base sequence is TGTGCCACCTCCGATGAATGGGAGACCCAGTACTTC. The chain joins TRBV19 to TRBJ2-5, with the identity of the D gene unclear. For CDR1 and CDR2, the germline V gene (reference sequence) lists LNHDA and SQIVND. Trimming at the junction amounts to 10 bases on V and 5 bases on J, and the germline ends lie 14 bases apart. The CDR3 measures 12 amino acids from cysteine to phenylalanine. Only CDR3 DNA is held: 36 bases, read in frame from base 1.